Each of the 2 T cell receptor beta chains below was sequenced from the same sample in a study of cytomegalovirus exposure and HLA in healthy donors. It was with 60 Vbeta and 13 Jbeta primers that the PCR ran. The method was immunoSEQ multiplex PCR; TCRdb's version includes in-frame clones alone and lacks a portion of them. The data show around 71,000 clones, roughly 60% seen once. Sequencing was performed on PBMCs. These receptors all stem from a man in his thirties or forties in good health and CMV-seropositive.

This clone was detected only a few times. The chain carries TRBV29-1 and TRBJ2-7; 9 nucleotides align to TRBD1. Germline loops: CDR1 SQVTM, CDR2 ANQGSEA. The V and J ends lost 3 bases and 4 bases, in that order; junction bases with no gene match: 4. The CDR3 extends over 13 amino acids. The CDR3: CSVDPGQGYEQYF. The CDR3 nucleotides read TGCAGCGTTGATCCCGGACAGGGGTACGAGCAGTACTTC.

This chain uses TRBV4-3 with TRBJ2-7, with D perhaps matching TRBD1 (6 bases). The CDR3 totals 15 residues. Trimming removed 0 bases from V and 6 bases from J, with 15 bases in between. Germline V gene data show CDR1 as LGHNA and CDR2 as YSLEER. CDR3 nucleotide sequence: TGCGCCAGCAGCCAAGATTTCTATGCAGGGGTCGAGCAGTACTTC. Protein sequence: CASSQDFYAGVEQYF.